This T cell receptor beta chain appears in the sequencing data of a study of OX40 agonist ivuxolimab in advanced cancers. As for the study in general: Eligibility admitted prior anti-PD-1, anti-PD-L1 or anti-CTLA-4 therapy; around 42% had some. General study points: Normalized T-cell clonal expansion was also low in a subset of nonresponders.

Autoimmune disease history or systemic immunosuppression barred patients. Samples were taken at baseline and on day 1 of cycles 4 and 7. Assay used: immunoSEQ multiplex PCR; TCRdb lists only in-frame clones, some missing. The table includes some 100,000 clones, around four fifths detected once. This clone was counted once. Antigen unknown. The CDR3 covers 15 residues. Trimming took 3 bases from V and 1 from J; bases not matched to a gene: 3. Germline V gene sequence: CDR1 MDHEN, CDR2 SYDVKM. Material: CD4+ or CD8+ T cells sorted from blood, obtained in a trial of the OX40 agonist ivuxolimab. This clonotype was obtained from an adult with an advanced solid tumor such as melanoma, head and neck, liver or kidney cancer. This sequence joins TRBV28 and TRBJ2-4; 7 bases are shared with TRBD2. CDR3 in amino acids: CASSFPGGAKNIQYF. The CDR3 bases are TGTGCCAGCAGTTTCCCCGGGGGGGCCAAAAACATTCAGTACTTC.